Given below is one T cell receptor beta chain in context. These data are taken from a study of OX40 agonist ivuxolimab in advanced cancers. Study details: The study enrolled dose-escalation patients with hepatocellular carcinoma, melanoma, renal cell or head and neck cancer.

Assay used: immunoSEQ multiplex PCR; TCRdb lists only in-frame clones, some missing. This table has about 90,000 clones, 75% to 95% appearing once. The sequence was obtained from an adult with an advanced solid tumor such as melanoma, head and neck, liver or kidney cancer. Sequencing was performed on CD4+ or CD8+ T cells sorted from blood, taken in a trial of the OX40 agonist ivuxolimab.

The DNA of the CDR3 is TGTGCCAGAGTAGCGGGAGAAACCGGGGAGCTGTTTTTT. It specifies CARVAGETGELFF. The chain joins TRBV6-4 to TRBJ2-2, with 9 bases aligning to TRBD2. The CDR3 runs 13 residues. Germline CDR1 is MRHNA and CDR2 is SNTAGT. The trim removed 9 bases at V and 5 bases at J, leaving 4 bases unmatched.